This TCR beta chain was obtained from a study of shared clonotypes between healthy human individuals. Produced via immunoSEQ multiplex PCR; TCRdb's table is partial and in-frame only. The table shows hundreds of thousands of clones, with 92% occurring only once. Overall study results and limits: The study found about 5.1% of naive CD4 clonotypes shared across a handful of donors.

The naive CD8 population came from CD45RO-negative cells selected for CCR7, without terminally differentiated effector memory CD45RA+ cells. Of note for this clone: The antigen is undetermined.

CDR1 and CDR2 (germline): SEHNR, FQNEAQ (reference sequence). The CDR3 is 15 residues long. The J gene is TRBJ2-5, the V gene TRBV7-9; perhaps TRBD1 as D (6 bases). The J call is doubtful: the DNA matches TRBJ2-7 better. The sequence derives from a young man in good health. The sample comprised naive CD8+ T cells sorted from blood. The DNA for the CDR3 is TGTGCCAGCAGCTTCCCTGCAGGGGTCTACGACGAGCAGTACTTC. Translating it yields CASSFPAGVYDEQYF.